The 3 T cell receptor beta chains in this list originate from one sample, sequenced in a study of blood T cell repertoires in COVID-19 (dated by TCRdb to about 2020). The protocol used for the library was the immunoSEQ multiplex PCR assay. TCRdb took over this immuneACCESS table, retaining in-frame rearrangements with V and J assigned. Such tables are incomplete; in checked studies, under half of the missing clones stem from an unresolved V gene, and the remainder is unexplained. The sample table records approximately 350,000 clones; about 90% of these occur just once. The ten largest clonotypes hold approximately 3% of the sample. The sequencing input was PBMCs or T cells enriched from blood (not recorded which). The receptors derive from a woman under 40 who had recovered from COVID-19.

To note about this clone: Other DNA sequences in this specimen translate into the identical CDR3. The chain has TRBV5-1 and TRBJ2-5; maybe TRBD1 (5 bases). Between the trimmed V and J ends, which lost 0 bases and 1 base, there was a span of 7 bases. CDR1 and CDR2 from the germline V gene are SGHRS and YFSETQ. This CDR3 is built from 14 residues. CDR3 coding DNA: TGCGCCAGCAGCTTGGGAGACAGCCAAGAGACCCAGTACTTC. The encoded protein is CASSLGDSQETQYF.

This chain links TRBV9 with TRBJ1-1, with D unresolved. The germline V gene has CDR1 SGDLS and CDR2 YYNGEE. This CDR3 contains 14 residues. Trimming pared 0 bases from V and 1 base from J, leaving 7 bases between. This CDR3 reads CASSVGHQNTEAFF. The CDR3, as DNA: TGTGCCAGCAGCGTAGGACACCAGAACACTGAAGCTTTCTTT.

V gene TRBV28 combines with J gene TRBJ1-6, with TRBD1 matching over 7 bases. This CDR3 is 13 amino acids long. Trimming at V came to 2 bases and at J to 8 bases, leaving 0 bases not matched to a gene. The germline V gene has CDR1 MDHEN and CDR2 SYDVKM. The CDR3 loop reads CASSLDRDSPLHF. In nucleotides, the CDR3 is TGTGCCAGCAGTTTAGACAGGGATTCACCCCTCCACTTT.